The 27 T cell receptor beta chains below come from one sample, sequenced in a study of vaccination effects on CD4 cells after COVID-19. Using viral peptide pools, the ViraFEST assay grew out antigen-specific CD4+ T cells prior to sequencing. Isolating CD4+ T cells followed approximately 11 days of culture. Each person got two doses of an mRNA SARS-CoV-2 vaccine, BNT162b2 or mRNA-1273. Their antigen targets remain unknown. Using immunoSEQ multiplex PCR, the repertoire was profiled, and TCRdb retains in-frame clones only, with some absent. Among 70,000 to 85,000 clones listed, about 80% were seen once. Here the sequenced sample was CD4+ T cells from PBMCs cultured with HCoV-229E spike peptides, taken after COVID-19 vaccination. All receptors derive from a human donor who received a COVID-19 vaccine.

V is TRBV18 and J is TRBJ2-7; 7 nucleotides match TRBD1. Trimming removed 3 bases from V and 3 bases from J; junction bases left unmatched: 2. Germline CDR1 KGHSH, CDR2 LQKENI. CDR3 length: 13 residues. The CDR3 spells CASSPGQNYEQYV. The CDR3, as DNA: TGTGCCAGCTCACCGGGACAGAACTACGAGCAGTACGTC.

This chain uses TRBV30 with TRBJ2-5; tentatively, D is TRBD1 or TRBD2 (5 bases each). The germline V gene has CDR1 GTSNPN and CDR2 SVGIG (reference sequence). Between the trimmed V and J ends, which lost 7 bases and 2 bases, there was a span of 20 bases. There are 15 residues in the CDR3. The CDR3 DNA reads as TGTGCCTTCGAAACTGGGACGATCCGACAAGAGACCCAGTACTTC. Amino acids: CAFETGTIRQETQYF. Filled out from reference TRBV30 and TRBJ2-5, the complete variable domain reads SQTIHQWPATLVQPVGSPLSLECTVEGTSNPNLYWYRQAAGRGLQLLFYSVGIGQISSEVPQNLSASRPQDRQFILSSKKLLLSDSGFYLCAFETGTIRQETQYFGPGTRLLVL.

The rearrangement uses TRBV27 and TRBJ1-5; D perhaps matches TRBD1 (5 bases). The CDR3 is 15 amino acids. V was trimmed by 6 bases and J by 0 bases, leaving 12 bases between them. The germline V gene has CDR1 MNHEY and CDR2 SMNVEV (reference sequence). DNA for the CDR3: TGTGCCAGCAGACGACAGATTAATAGCAATCAGCCCCAGCATTTT. Translation gives CASRRQINSNQPQHF.

V and J are TRBV9 and TRBJ2-3, with 8 bases identical to TRBD2. V trimming: 4 bases; J trimming: 4 bases; junction bases outside the gene matches: 8. From germline, CDR1 is SGDLS and CDR2 YYNGEE. The CDR3 is made up of 15 amino acids. This CDR3 is CASSSSGEGADTQYF. The DNA for the CDR3 is TGTGCCAGCAGCAGTAGCGGGGAGGGGGCAGATACGCAGTATTTT.

This clone has just a few counts. The chain has TRBV18 and TRBJ1-2; 7 nucleotides match TRBD1. The CDR3 covers 13 residues. Germline CDR1 is KGHSH and CDR2 is LQKENI. J lost 6 bases, V lost 1 base, and 2 bases had no gene match. The CDR3 loop is CASSPRDSNGYTF. Here the CDR3 DNA reads TGTGCCAGCTCACCACGGGACAGCAATGGCTACACCTTC.

This clone was found a few times. This chain joins TRBV7-3 and TRBJ2-2, with D perhaps matching TRBD1 (6 bases). V lost 5 bases to trimming and J lost 2 bases, with 9 bases between them. Germline V gene lookup returns CDR1 SGHTA and CDR2 FQGTGA. The CDR3 sequence is 14 residues long. In nucleotides, the CDR3 is TGTGCCAGCAGCCGGGACACCAACACCGGGGAGCTGTTTTTT. The encoded protein is CASSRDTNTGELFF.

The V gene is TRBV5-1, the J gene TRBJ2-2, with D perhaps given as TRBD1 or TRBD2 (5 bases each). The V end lost 4 bases, the J end lost 0 bases, and 10 bases lay between the germline ends. There are 15 residues in the CDR3. The germline V gene has CDR1 SGHRS and CDR2 YFSETQ. The CDR3 DNA sequence: TGCGCCAGCAGCACCGGGACGGCGAACACCGGGGAGCTGTTTTTT. This translates into CASSTGTANTGELFF.

The chain links TRBV27 to TRBJ2-3; 12 bases match TRBD2. The CDR3 spans 16 residues. V was pared by 5 bases and J by 4 bases, with 7 bases of the junction left unmatched. The germline V gene has CDR1 MNHEY and CDR2 SMNVEV (reference sequence). CDR3 protein: CASSPSSGGGADTQYF. The CDR3 DNA is TGTGCCAGCAGTCCATCTAGCGGGGGGGGCGCAGATACGCAGTATTTT.

V gene TRBV5-1 combines with J gene TRBJ1-4; D is uncertain. Per germline, CDR1 SGHRS and CDR2 YFSETQ. V lost 4 bases and J lost 6, with 13 bases in between. The CDR3 contains 14 residues. CDR3 residues: CASSPTRRDEKLFF. In DNA, the CDR3 is TGCGCCAGCAGCCCGACAAGGAGAGATGAAAAACTGTTTTTT.

The chain uses TRBV28 and TRBJ2-2, with D unresolved. CDR1 is MDHEN and CDR2 is SYDVKM in the germline V gene. The CDR3 has 14 amino acids. Trimming took off 6 bases at V and 1 base at J, with 9 bases between the two ends. The CDR3 region has the DNA TGTGCCAGCAGCCCTTCGGGGAACACCGGGGAGCTGTTTTTT. It translates to CASSPSGNTGELFF.

The chain carries TRBV27 and TRBJ2-2, with D possibly matching TRBD2 (7 bases). The germline gives CDR1 MNHEY, CDR2 SMNVEV (reference sequence). This CDR3 comprises 14 residues. The V end was cut by 10 bases, the J end by 4 bases, with 16 bases between. CDR3 in DNA: TGTGCCACCGCTGGGGGGGGCCTCACCGGGGAGCTGTTTTTT. This gives the protein CATAGGGLTGELFF.

In DNA form, the CDR3 reads TGTGCCAGCAGCTTGGCCACAGGGGTGGATACGCAGTATTTT. Translation gives CASSLATGVDTQYF. The chain recombines TRBV7-2 with TRBJ2-3; 7 nucleotides align to TRBD1. With 3 bases clipped from V and 6 bases from J, the junction kept 6 bases outside the gene matches. The CDR3 runs 14 residues. In germline, CDR1 is SGHTA, CDR2 FQGNSA.

The rearrangement uses TRBV12-3 or TRBV12-4 and TRBJ2-3; D is possibly TRBD1 or TRBD2 (5 bases each). The germline V and J ends were trimmed by 4 bases and 5 bases, with 10 bases remaining between them. The CDR3 runs to 13 residues. The CDR3 DNA is TGTGCCAGCAGTTATAGAGGGGAAGATACGCAGTATTTT. Translation: CASSYRGEDTQYF.

V is TRBV21-1 and J is TRBJ1-4. TRBV21-1 is deemed a pseudogene. The CDR3 totals 14 residues. The CDR3 nucleotides are TGTGCCAGCAGCAAGGGGGGGAAGGGTGAAAAACTGTTTTTT. Translation: CASSKGGKGEKLFF.

The chain joins TRBV7-9 to TRBJ2-5; 11 positions match TRBD1. Germline loops: CDR1 SEHNR, CDR2 FQNEAQ (reference sequence). With 5 bases clipped from V and 2 bases from J, the junction kept 4 bases outside the gene matches. The CDR3 has 15 amino acids. In nucleotides, the CDR3 is TGTGCCAGCAGCCCGGGACAGGGGGTACAAGAGACCCAGTACTTC. It yields the protein CASSPGQGVQETQYF.

The chain joins TRBV7-9 to TRBJ1-3; possibly TRBD1 for D (6 bases). The CDR3 totals 12 residues. V was shortened by 5 bases and J by 6 bases, with 8 bases between the two germline ends. The V gene's germline CDR1 is SEHNR and CDR2 FQNEAQ (reference sequence). This CDR3 reads CASSRDINTIYF. For the CDR3, the DNA is TGTGCCAGCAGCCGGGACATAAACACCATATATTTT.

In DNA form, the CDR3 reads TGTGCCACCAGTGATTTGGGACCGGGACATCTTCTCGAGACCCAGTACTTC. This codes for CATSDLGPGHLLETQYF. The V call is TRBV24-1, the J call TRBJ2-5; D possibly corresponds to TRBD1 (6 bases). The V end was cut by 0 bases, the J end by 5 bases, with 18 bases between. Per germline, CDR1 KGHDR and CDR2 SFDVKD. This CDR3 spans 17 amino acids.

The chain couples TRBV6-5 to TRBJ2-2; unclear D gene. The CDR3 totals 16 residues. V gave up 0 bases and J gave up 0 bases, with 8 bases separating them. The V gene's germline CDR1 is MNHEY and CDR2 SVGAGI. The CDR3 nucleotides read TGTGCCAGCAGTTACTCCCCCGGAGCGAACACCGGGGAGCTGTTTTTT. This sequence encodes CASSYSPGANTGELFF.

The rearrangement joins TRBV5-6 to TRBJ1-2; 8 bases map to TRBD1. Trimming at V came to 0 bases and at J to 4 bases, leaving 8 bases not matched to a gene. From germline, CDR1 is SGHDT and CDR2 YYEEEE. The length of the CDR3 is 16 residues. The chain's CDR3 is CASSLAGQALSYGYTF. The CDR3 nucleotides read TGTGCCAGCAGCTTGGCGGGACAGGCCCTGTCCTATGGCTACACCTTC.

The chain employs TRBV19 and TRBJ1-1, with 9 bases fitting TRBD1. The trim removed 3 bases at V and 0 bases at J, leaving 8 bases unmatched. Germline assignment: CDR1 LNHDA and CDR2 SQIVND (reference sequence). CDR3 length equals 17 residues. CDR3 protein: CASSMGGQGMLNTEAFF. CDR3 in DNA: TGTGCCAGTAGTATGGGGGGACAGGGAATGTTGAACACTGAAGCTTTCTTT.

The chain is built from TRBV12-3 or TRBV12-4 and TRBJ1-5; no definite D call. Trimming cost V 7 bases and J 0 bases, with 7 bases left between them. The CDR3 sequence is 13 residues long. The CDR3: CASKYSSNQPQHF. The CDR3 DNA is TGTGCCAGCAAATACAGTAGCAATCAGCCCCAGCATTTT.

The rearrangement joins TRBV24-1 to TRBJ1-3, with 8 bases matching TRBD1. The ends lost 3 bases at V and 7 bases at J; junction bases unmatched: 4. The CDR3 consists of 14 residues. From germline, CDR1 is KGHDR and CDR2 SFDVKD. The CDR3 loop is CATSDPRQGNTIYF. In nucleotides, the CDR3 is TGTGCCACCAGTGATCCGAGACAGGGGAACACCATATATTTT.

The V call is TRBV18, the J call TRBJ1-4, with 10 nucleotides matching TRBD1. The CDR3 loop spans 14 amino acids. Germline CDR1 is KGHSH and CDR2 is LQKENI. V lost 3 bases, J lost 7 bases, and 2 bases stayed unmatched. CDR3 region: CASSPTGGGEKLFF. In DNA form, the CDR3 reads TGTGCCAGCTCACCGACAGGGGGCGGTGAAAAACTGTTTTTT.

The genes are TRBV24-1 and TRBJ2-2; D remains unclear. CDR1 is KGHDR, CDR2 SFDVKD, per germline. This CDR3 is 16 amino acids long. V was pared by 4 bases and J by 0 bases, with 11 bases between. CDR3 residues: CATSDTPGPNTGELFF. As DNA, the CDR3 is TGTGCCACCAGTGACACTCCAGGCCCGAACACCGGGGAGCTGTTTTTT.

The chain is built from TRBV24-1 and TRBJ2-2; TRBD2 agrees at 7 bases. V shed 7 bases and J 5 bases; nucleotides not matched to a gene: 6. The V gene's germline CDR1 is KGHDR and CDR2 SFDVKD. The CDR3 spans 14 residues. The CDR3 DNA reads TGTGCCACCAGCAGGCGGCGGGGGACCGGGGAGCTGTTTTTT. Its translation: CATSRRRGTGELFF.

This rearrangement joins TRBV23-1 to TRBJ2-5, with no clear D. TRBV23-1 carries the ORF label, with uncertain function. The CDR3 spans 14 residues. V gave up 0 bases and J gave up 5 bases, with 10 bases separating them. Here the CDR3 reads CASSQSWDPETQYF. The CDR3 region has the DNA TGCGCCAGCAGTCAATCGTGGGATCCGGAGACCCAGTACTTC.

J is TRBJ2-1 and V is TRBV7-3, with a weak D call TRBD1 (7 bases). The V end lost 7 bases, the J end lost 2 bases, and 15 bases lay between the germline ends. This CDR3 spans 15 amino acids. Germline CDR1 is SGHTA and CDR2 is FQGTGA. The CDR3 DNA reads as TGTGCCAGCACCATTCAGGGGGGAACCTACAATGAGCAGTTCTTC. Translation gives CASTIQGGTYNEQFF.